These 9 T cell receptor beta chains share one sample of origin, sequenced in a study of beta chain features in type 1 diabetes. Study conclusions and caveats: Moderate but significant shortening of TCRB CDR3s was recorded in all four CD4+ subsets from Type 1 diabetes patients.

These receptors have no identified antigens. Expressed TCRB transcripts got sequenced, as all isolated RNA was reverse transcribed. Measured with immunoSEQ multiplex PCR; TCRdb has only the in-frame clones, and not every one. In the table there are about 740,000 clones, 13% of which are singletons. The material sequenced was naive CD4+ T cells from blood. These receptor sequences come from a man aged 18 to 29 with type 1 diabetes.

To note about this clone: The same CDR3 also results from other DNA sequences found in this sample. The rearrangement uses TRBV5-1 and TRBJ2-6; D call uncertain. Germline V CDR1 and CDR2: SGHRS, YFSETQ. Trimming cost V 0 bases and J 0 bases, with 4 bases left between them. The CDR3 extends over 15 amino acids. CDR3 protein: CASSLEGSGANVLTF. The CDR3 DNA reads TGCGCCAGCAGCTTGGAGGGCTCTGGGGCCAACGTCCTGACTTTC.

V usage is TRBV30 and J usage is TRBJ2-4, with D unclear. Per the germline V gene, CDR1 is GTSNPN and CDR2 is SVGIG (reference sequence). The CDR3 has 11 amino acids. Trimming took 0 bases from V and 5 from J, leaving 2 bases between them. The CDR3 is CAWSVQNIQYF. CDR3 nucleotides: TGTGCCTGGAGTGTCCAAAACATTCAGTACTTC.

This chain links TRBV2 with TRBJ1-1, with TRBD1 as a possible D gene (5 bases). The germline gives CDR1 SNHLY, CDR2 FYNNEI. With 3 bases removed from V and 5 bases from J, the gap between germline ends came to 13 bases. The CDR3 totals 14 residues. The CDR3 bases are TGTGCCAGCAGTGAGCAGGACACGCGAACTGAAGCTTTCTTT. It is translated as CASSEQDTRTEAFF.

The V gene is TRBV5-1, the J gene TRBJ2-3, with 7 bases fitting TRBD1. This CDR3 has 17 residues. CDR1 and CDR2 (germline): SGHRS, YFSETQ. J gave up 3 bases and V 3 bases, and 13 bases lay outside the gene matches. The CDR3 bases are TGCGCCAGCAGCTCTCCCCGGGACAGCGTCACAACAGATACGCAGTATTTT. This translates into CASSSPRDSVTTDTQYF.

The rearrangement uses TRBV5-1 and TRBJ2-1; D tentatively reads TRBD1 or TRBD2 (5 bases each). CDR1 SGHRS and CDR2 YFSETQ come from the germline V gene. V gave up 4 bases and J gave up 8 bases, with 19 bases separating them. The CDR3 runs to 15 residues. The CDR3 DNA reads as TGCGCCAGCAGCCCCCAGGGAGCGGCGAGCCATGAGCAGTTCTTC. This codes for CASSPQGAASHEQFF.

J is TRBJ1-4 and V is TRBV2, with D maybe TRBD1 (5 bases). The ends were cut back, 6 bases at V and 4 bases at J, with 15 bases in the middle. Germline lookup yields CDR1 SNHLY and CDR2 FYNNEI. This CDR3 spans 15 amino acids. CDR3 residues: CASRLGQGSNEKLFF. As DNA, the CDR3 is TGTGCCAGCAGGCTCGGCCAGGGAAGTAATGAAAAACTGTTTTTT.

This sequence joins TRBV18 and TRBJ1-5; TRBD1 is a possible D gene (6 bases). The CDR3 is 17 amino acids. V was cut by 2 bases and J by 2 bases, with 16 bases left in between. Germline V gene lookup returns CDR1 KGHSH and CDR2 LQKENI. CDR3 DNA sequence: TGTGCCAGCTCACCAGTTAACAGGGAGTTTGGCAATCAGCCCCAGCATTTT. Its translation is CASSPVNREFGNQPQHF.

V usage is TRBV30 and J usage is TRBJ1-2; possibly TRBD1 for D (5 bases). This CDR3 has 13 amino acids. V lost 0 bases and J lost 7, with 12 bases in between. CDR1 and CDR2 (germline): GTSNPN, SVGIG (reference sequence). CDR3: CAWSVGDVLGYTF. CDR3 nucleotides: TGTGCCTGGAGTGTAGGGGACGTTCTTGGCTACACCTTC.

This chain uses TRBV6-5 with TRBJ1-4; the D gene is possibly TRBD1 (6 bases). Germline V gene data show CDR1 as MNHEY and CDR2 as SVGAGI. There are 15 residues in the CDR3. The V gene lost 2 bases and the J gene lost 7 bases, with 14 bases spanning the gap. Here the CDR3 DNA reads TGTGCCAGCAGTTACGCAGGGGCTGGGGTTGAAAAACTGTTTTTT. Its translation: CASSYAGAGVEKLFF.